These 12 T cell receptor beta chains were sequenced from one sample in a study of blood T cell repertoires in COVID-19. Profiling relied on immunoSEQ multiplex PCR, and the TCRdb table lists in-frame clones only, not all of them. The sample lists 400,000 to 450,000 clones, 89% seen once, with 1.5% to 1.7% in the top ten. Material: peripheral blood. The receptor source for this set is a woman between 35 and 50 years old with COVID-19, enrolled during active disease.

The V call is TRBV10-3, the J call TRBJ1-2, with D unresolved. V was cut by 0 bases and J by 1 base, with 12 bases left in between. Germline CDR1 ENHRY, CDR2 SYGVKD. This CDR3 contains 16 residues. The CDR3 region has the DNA TGTGCCATCAGTGAGTCGGGGAGCATACATAACTATGGCTACACCTTC. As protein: CAISESGSIHNYGYTF.

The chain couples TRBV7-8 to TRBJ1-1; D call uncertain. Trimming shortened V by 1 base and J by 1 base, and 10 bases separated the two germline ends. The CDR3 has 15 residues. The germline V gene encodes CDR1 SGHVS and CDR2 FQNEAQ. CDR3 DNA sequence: TGTGCCAGCAGCTTAGATCGCCTAGGGAACACTGAAGCTTTCTTT. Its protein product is CASSLDRLGNTEAFF.

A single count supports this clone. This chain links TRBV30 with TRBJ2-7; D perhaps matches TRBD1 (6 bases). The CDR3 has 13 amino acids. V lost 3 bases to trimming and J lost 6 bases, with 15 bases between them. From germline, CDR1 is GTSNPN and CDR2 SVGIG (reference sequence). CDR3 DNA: TGTGCCTGGAGCCCCTTTAGGGGGACCGAGCAGTACTTC. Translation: CAWSPFRGTEQYF.

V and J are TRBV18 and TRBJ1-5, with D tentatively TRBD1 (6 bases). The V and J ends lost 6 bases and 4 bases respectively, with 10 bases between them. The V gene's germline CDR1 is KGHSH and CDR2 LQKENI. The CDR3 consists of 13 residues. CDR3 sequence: CASSYGQNQPQHF. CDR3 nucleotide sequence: TGTGCCAGCTCTTATGGACAGAATCAGCCCCAGCATTTT. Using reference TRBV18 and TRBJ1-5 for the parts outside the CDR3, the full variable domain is NAGVMQNPRHLVRRRGQEARLRCSPMKGHSHVYWYRQLPEEGLKFMVYLQKENIIDESGMPKERFSAEFPKEGPSILRIQQVVRGDSAAYFCASSYGQNQPQHFGDGTRLSIL.

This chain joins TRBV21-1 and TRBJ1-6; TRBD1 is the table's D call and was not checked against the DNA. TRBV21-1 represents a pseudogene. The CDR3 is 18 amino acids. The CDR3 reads CASSKQGQAIGENSPLHF. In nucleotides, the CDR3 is TGTGCCAGCAGCAAACAGGGACAGGCAATAGGGGAAAACTCACCCCTCCACTTT.

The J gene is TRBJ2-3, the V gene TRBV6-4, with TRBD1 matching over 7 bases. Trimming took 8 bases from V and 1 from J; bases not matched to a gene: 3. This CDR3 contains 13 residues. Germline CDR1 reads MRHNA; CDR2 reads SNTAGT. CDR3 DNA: TGTGCCAGCCGGGACAGCGGCACAGATACGCAGTATTTT. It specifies CASRDSGTDTQYF.

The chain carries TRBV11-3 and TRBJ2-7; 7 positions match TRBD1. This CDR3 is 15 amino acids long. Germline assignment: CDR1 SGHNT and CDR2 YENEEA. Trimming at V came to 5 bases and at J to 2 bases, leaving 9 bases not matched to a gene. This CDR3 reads CASSPGGTEAYEQYF. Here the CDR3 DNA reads TGTGCCAGCAGCCCCGGTGGGACAGAGGCCTACGAGCAGTACTTC.

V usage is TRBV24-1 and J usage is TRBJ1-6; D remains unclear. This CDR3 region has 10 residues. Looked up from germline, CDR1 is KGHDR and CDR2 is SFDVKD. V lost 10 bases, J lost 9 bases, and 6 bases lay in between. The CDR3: CATGGSPLHF. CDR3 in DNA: TGTGCCACTGGAGGTTCACCCCTCCACTTT.

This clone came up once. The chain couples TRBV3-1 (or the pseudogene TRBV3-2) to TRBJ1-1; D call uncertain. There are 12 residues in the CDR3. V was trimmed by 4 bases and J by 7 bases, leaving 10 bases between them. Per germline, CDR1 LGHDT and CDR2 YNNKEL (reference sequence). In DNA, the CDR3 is TGTGCCAGCAGCCCCAGTGGAGATGAAGCTTTCTTT. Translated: CASSPSGDEAFF.

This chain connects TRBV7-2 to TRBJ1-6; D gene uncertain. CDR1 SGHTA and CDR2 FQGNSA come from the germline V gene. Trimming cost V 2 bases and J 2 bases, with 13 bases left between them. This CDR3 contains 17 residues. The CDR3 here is CASSLQAARAYNSPLHF. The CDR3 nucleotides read TGTGCCAGCAGCTTACAAGCAGCCCGGGCCTATAATTCACCCCTCCACTTT.

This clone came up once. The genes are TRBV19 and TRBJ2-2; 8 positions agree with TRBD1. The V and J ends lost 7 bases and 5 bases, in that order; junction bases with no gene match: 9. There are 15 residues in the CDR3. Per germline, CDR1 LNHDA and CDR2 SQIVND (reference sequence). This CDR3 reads CASKRDRGQTGELFF. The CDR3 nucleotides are TGTGCCAGTAAGCGAGACAGGGGACAAACCGGGGAGCTGTTTTTT.

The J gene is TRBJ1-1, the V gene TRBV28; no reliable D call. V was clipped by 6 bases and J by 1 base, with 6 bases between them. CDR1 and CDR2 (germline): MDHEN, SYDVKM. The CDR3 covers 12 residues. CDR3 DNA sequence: TGTGCCAGCAGCTACGGGAACACTGAAGCTTTCTTT. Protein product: CASSYGNTEAFF.